This TCR beta chain was documented in a study of PD-1 blockade in classical Hodgkin lymphoma. Study details: On a schedule of every 2 weeks, patients received nivolumab 3 mg/kg intravenously. General study points: Baseline diversity in complete responders resembled that of newly diagnosed patients.

As regards this clone: The antigen remains unidentified.

Using immunoSEQ multiplex PCR, the repertoire was profiled, and TCRdb retains in-frame clones only, with some absent. The repertoire holds about 21,000 clones, with about nine tenths as singletons. Trimming shortened V by 1 base and J by 6 bases, and 10 bases separated the two germline ends. The germline gives CDR1 SEHNR, CDR2 FQNEAQ (reference sequence). This CDR3 has 14 residues. Sample time point: cycle 4 day 1 (C4D1), after 6 weeks of nivolumab. Relapses following autologous stem cell transplantation were seen in all patients, with brentuximab vedotin exposure varying. Applied to thawed PBMCs, magnetic negative selection was the method used to isolate CD8+ T cells.

The sequencing here drew on CD8+ T cells from blood, taken before the fourth cycle of nivolumab. The TCR sequence derives from a human donor with classical Hodgkin lymphoma. V is TRBV7-9 and J is TRBJ2-1; D not certain. The CDR3 bases are TGTGCCAGCAGCTTAGACTGGACGGGCAATGAGCAGTTCTTC. Translated, it gives CASSLDWTGNEQFF.